The 22 T cell receptor beta chains listed next were all sequenced from one sample in a study of OX40 agonist ivuxolimab in advanced cancers. Libraries were prepared by immunoSEQ multiplex PCR; TCRdb keeps only in-frame clonotypes and omits some of them. Counted here are around 83,000 clones, 88% occurring once; the ten biggest clones make up roughly 4.3%. Source: CD4+ or CD8+ T cells sorted from blood, taken in a trial of the OX40 agonist ivuxolimab. These receptor sequences come from an adult with an advanced solid tumor such as melanoma, head and neck, liver or kidney cancer.

J is TRBJ1-5 and V is TRBV6-7; D is unresolved. TRBV6-7 is reported as an ORF; its role is uncertain. The CDR3 spans 16 residues. V was shortened by 2 bases and J by 2 bases, with 13 bases between the two germline ends. The CDR3 region is CASSYGLARGNQPQHF. CDR3 DNA sequence: TGTGCCAGCAGTTACGGGCTAGCCCGGGGCAATCAGCCCCAGCATTTT.

The V call is TRBV21-1, the J call TRBJ2-7; TRBD2, as called in the table, went unchecked against the DNA. TRBV21-1 represents a pseudogene. This CDR3 comprises 18 residues. Here the CDR3 reads CASSKALGTSGPSYEQYF. CDR3 DNA sequence: TGTGCCAGCAGCAAAGCGCTGGGGACTAGCGGGCCCTCCTACGAGCAGTACTTC.

The gene calls are TRBV2 and TRBJ1-5; D is unresolved. V shed 3 bases and J shed 0 bases, with 6 bases lying between them. The CDR3 runs to 14 residues. Germline V gives CDR1 SNHLY, CDR2 FYNNEI. The CDR3 loop reads CASSDRSSNQPQHF. In DNA, the CDR3 is TGTGCCAGCAGTGACCGCAGTAGCAATCAGCCCCAGCATTTT.

This clone was recorded once. This rearrangement joins TRBV7-8 to TRBJ2-1; D not certain. Germline V gives CDR1 SGHVS, CDR2 FQNEAQ. This CDR3 is built from 18 residues. V was cut by 1 base and J by 3 bases, with 19 bases left in between. DNA of the CDR3: TGTGCCAGCAGCTTAGAAAGCGTCCGCCCCTCAGGCTACAATGAGCAGTTCTTC. Protein sequence: CASSLESVRPSGYNEQFF.

The J gene is TRBJ2-2, the V gene TRBV6-6; TRBD2 aligns across 10 bases. Germline V lookup: CDR1 MNHNY, CDR2 SVGAGI (reference sequence). This CDR3 has 16 amino acids. With 8 bases clipped from V and 5 bases from J, the junction kept 11 bases outside the gene matches. In DNA, the CDR3 is TGTGCCAGCGGGCCCCCTAGCGGGAGAGGTACCGGGGAGCTGTTTTTT. Amino acids: CASGPPSGRGTGELFF.

As to this clone: No DNA is shown, since the ends of the CDR3 on it are uncertain; the CDR3 is the one TCRdb lists. This chain links TRBV21-1 with TRBJ1-1; the DNA was not compared with TRBD1, the D call given in the table. TRBV21-1 is described as a pseudogene. The CDR3 has 21 amino acids, counting both end residues. The CDR3 reads CASSKIPVGSGTGGAGTEAFF.

V gene TRBV20-1 combines with J gene TRBJ2-7, with D perhaps matching TRBD1 (6 bases). V lost 6 bases, J lost 5 bases, and 11 bases lay in between. This CDR3 comprises 11 residues. CDR1 is DFQATT and CDR2 is SNEGSKA in the germline V gene (reference sequence). CDR3 sequence (DNA): TGCAGTGCGCAAAAGGGGGACGAGCAGTACTTC. It is translated as CSAQKGDEQYF.

The V gene is TRBV2, the J gene TRBJ2-3, with D unresolved. The CDR3 has 13 amino acids. CDR1 SNHLY and CDR2 FYNNEI come from the germline V gene. V lost 5 bases and J 5 bases, leaving 11 bases between the germline ends. This chain's CDR3 is CASSIPVGDTQYF. The CDR3 nucleotides are TGTGCCAGCAGTATACCGGTTGGAGATACGCAGTATTTT.

This chain connects TRBV11-2 to TRBJ1-5; a weak D match, TRBD1 (6 bases). The CDR3 is 14 amino acids. CDR1 is SGHAT and CDR2 is FQNNGV in the germline V gene. The ends were cut back, 2 bases at V and 5 bases at J, with 10 bases in the middle. In DNA, the CDR3 is TGTGCCAGCAGCTTAACGGGGGGCGATCAGCCCCAGCATTTT. Translation gives CASSLTGGDQPQHF.

The gene calls are TRBV29-1 and TRBJ1-1, with TRBD1 as a possible D gene (5 bases). V was clipped by 6 bases and J by 1 base, with 15 bases between them. This CDR3 has 14 amino acids. The germline V gene has CDR1 SQVTM and CDR2 ANQGSEA. The CDR3 region is CSVRGGQGNTEAFF. The DNA for the CDR3 is TGCAGCGTGAGGGGAGGGCAGGGGAACACTGAAGCTTTCTTT.

This clone was detected only once. CDR3 protein: CASSLITQQETQYF. The CDR3 DNA reads TGCGCCAGCAGCTTGATAACGCAGCAAGAGACCCAGTACTTC. V gene TRBV5-1 combines with J gene TRBJ2-5; D ambiguous. The CDR3 consists of 14 residues. Germline CDR1 SGHRS, CDR2 YFSETQ. The V and J ends lost 1 base and 2 bases respectively, with 9 bases between them.

This clone was observed a single time. V usage is TRBV5-1 and J usage is TRBJ2-7; the match to TRBD2 covers 10 bases. CDR1 and CDR2 (germline): SGHRS, YFSETQ. J lost 4 bases, V lost 7 bases, and 11 bases had no gene match. There are 15 residues in the CDR3. CDR3 sequence (DNA): TGCGCCAGCCGCCGTGAGGGAGCGGGAGGGTACGAGCAGTACTTC. The encoded protein is CASRREGAGGYEQYF.

V usage is TRBV18 and J usage is TRBJ2-2, with D perhaps assigned TRBD1 or TRBD2 (5 bases each). V lost 0 bases to trimming and J lost 5 bases, with 7 bases between them. The CDR3 runs 14 residues. CDR1 and CDR2 from the germline V gene are KGHSH and LQKENI. The CDR3 sequence: CASSPPGDTGELFF. The CDR3, as DNA: TGTGCCAGCTCACCACCGGGGGATACCGGGGAGCTGTTTTTT. The full variable domain, in which reference TRBV18 and TRBJ2-2 provide the parts outside the CDR3, is NAGVMQNPRHLVRRRGQEARLRCSPMKGHSHVYWYRQLPEEGLKFMVYLQKENIIDESGMPKERFSAEFPKEGPSILRIQQVVRGDSAAYFCASSPPGDTGELFFGEGSRLTVL.

The chain recombines TRBV5-4 with TRBJ2-5, with TRBD2 as a possible D gene (9 bases). Trimming removed 3 bases at V and 4 bases at J, with 13 bases between. This CDR3 contains 14 residues. In germline, CDR1 is SGHNT, CDR2 YYREEE (reference sequence). The CDR3 sequence is CASSSSGTGETQYF. CDR3 coding DNA: TGTGCCAGCAGCTCTAGCGGGACAGGAGAGACCCAGTACTTC.

V gene TRBV6-1 combines with J gene TRBJ2-7; TRBD2 aligns across 9 bases. Germline values: CDR1 MNHNS, CDR2 SASEGT. The length of the CDR3 is 16 residues. The ends lost 4 bases at V and 1 base at J; junction bases unmatched: 8. The CDR3 DNA reads TGTGCCAGCAGTGTATTGCTTAGCGGGAGTTCCTACGAGCAGTACTTC. Amino acid sequence: CASSVLLSGSSYEQYF.

The CDR3: CAWGPGTGTWEQFF. DNA for the CDR3: TGTGCCTGGGGTCCGGGGACGGGGACATGGGAGCAGTTCTTC. The chain carries TRBV30 and TRBJ2-1; a weak D match, TRBD1 (6 bases). The CDR3 runs 14 residues. Trimming shortened V by 5 bases and J by 10 bases, and 21 bases separated the two germline ends. CDR1 and CDR2 from the germline V gene are GTSNPN and SVGIG (reference sequence).

V and J are TRBV21-1 and TRBJ2-2; the tabulated D call, TRBD1, remains unverified against the DNA. TRBV21-1 is reported as a pseudogene. The length of the CDR3 is 14 residues. The CDR3 loop reads CASTRGQGPGELFF. The CDR3 DNA sequence: TGTGCCAGCACAAGGGGTCAGGGCCCCGGGGAGCTGTTTTTT.

The chain recombines TRBV27 with TRBJ2-4; D may correspond to TRBD1 or TRBD2 (5 bases each). The V gene lost 5 bases and the J gene lost 7 bases, with 12 bases spanning the gap. CDR1 and CDR2 (germline): MNHEY, SMNVEV (reference sequence). The CDR3 runs 13 residues. The CDR3 loop reads CASSTQRDNIQYF. The CDR3, as DNA: TGTGCCAGCAGTACCCAACGGGACAACATTCAGTACTTC.

The chain couples TRBV4-1 to TRBJ2-6; D call uncertain. V was clipped by 4 bases and J by 0 bases, with 10 bases between them. From germline, CDR1 is MGHRA and CDR2 YSYEKL. The CDR3 has 16 amino acids. DNA of the CDR3: TGCGCCAGCAGCCCCTTAGGCGGCTCTGGGGCCAACGTCCTGACTTTC. Amino acid sequence: CASSPLGGSGANVLTF.

V usage is TRBV7-2 and J usage is TRBJ1-1; a weak D match, TRBD1 (6 bases). Trimming stripped 4 bases from V and 7 bases from J, with 19 bases between. CDR3 length: 15 residues. The germline CDR1 and CDR2 sequences are SGHTA and FQGNSA. CDR3 region: CASSWGRGGEYEAFF. The DNA for the CDR3 is TGTGCCAGCAGCTGGGGGCGTGGAGGAGAATATGAAGCTTTCTTT.

V is TRBV6-5 and J is TRBJ1-1; 11 bases fit TRBD1. CDR1 is MNHEY, CDR2 SVGAGI, per germline. J gave up 5 bases and V 7 bases, and 9 bases lay outside the gene matches. This CDR3 comprises 15 residues. The CDR3 DNA reads TGTGCCAGCACCCAAAGGGGACAGGGGGAGACTGAAGCTTTCTTT. This sequence encodes CASTQRGQGETEAFF.

A note on this clone: Within the sample, other DNA sequences also encode this same CDR3. V and J are TRBV5-1 and TRBJ2-5; 8 bases agree with TRBD2. The CDR3 is 14 residues long. Germline CDR1 is SGHRS and CDR2 is YFSETQ. Trimming took 2 bases from V and 1 from J; bases not matched to a gene: 1. The CDR3 sequence is CASSLTSGQETQYF. The CDR3 DNA follows: TGCGCCAGCAGCTTAACTAGCGGCCAAGAGACCCAGTACTTC.